This T cell receptor beta chain emerged from a study of blood T cell repertoires in COVID-19. V was pared by 6 bases and J by 8 bases, with 16 bases between. The CDR3 spans 12 residues. The germline V gene encodes CDR1 GTSNPN and CDR2 SVGIG (reference sequence). Data came from immunoSEQ multiplex PCR; TCRdb stores just in-frame clones and leaves some out. Counted here are around 50,000 clones, about 84% occurring once; the ten biggest clones make up approximately 2%. Sequenced sample: peripheral blood. This TCR came from a woman aged 60-70 years with acute or convalescent COVID-19. The chain is built from TRBV30 and TRBJ1-2; tentative D call: TRBD1 (5 bases). Written as DNA, the CDR3 is TGTGCCTGCGAAACAGGTTCGGAGGGCTACACCTTC. It codes for CACETGSEGYTF.